This entry lists 28 T cell receptor beta chains sequenced from one sample in a study of PD-L1 blockade in urothelial cancer. The data were produced by immunoSEQ multiplex PCR, yet TCRdb's version contains in-frame clones alone and is incomplete. Altogether about 84,000 clones are present, 82% being singletons, with the ten largest covering 8% to 9.5%. The sequences come from PBMCs, collected around atezolizumab (anti-PD-L1) treatment. The source of these receptors is a man aged 70-80 years with urothelial cancer.

The CDR3 DNA reads as TGTGCCAGTAGTACCGCCGTGCGGTCTGAGCAGTTCTTC. This translates into CASSTAVRSEQFF. The V call is TRBV19, the J call TRBJ2-1, with no clear D. Germline-derived CDR1 and CDR2 are LNHDA and SQIVND (reference sequence). The CDR3 contains 13 residues. V was cut by 4 bases and J by 9 bases, with 13 bases left in between.

CDR3 in DNA: TGTGCCAGCAGTTCCGGGGGCGGGAGCTCCTACGAGCAGTACTTC. The encoded protein is CASSSGGGSSYEQYF. The rearrangement uses TRBV27 and TRBJ2-7; D perhaps matches TRBD2 (7 bases). Trimming pared 4 bases from V and 0 bases from J, leaving 13 bases between. CDR3 size: 15 residues. Germline CDR1 is MNHEY and CDR2 is SMNVEV (reference sequence).

This clone was recorded once. The chain carries TRBV12-5 and TRBJ1-6, with D uncertain. CDR3 length: 15 residues. V lost 2 bases to trimming and J lost 2 bases, with 7 bases between them. Germline CDR1 and CDR2: LGHNT and FRNRAP. CDR3 amino acids: CASGLTDTYNSPLHF. The DNA of the CDR3 is TGTGCTAGTGGTTTGACAGATACCTATAATTCACCCCTCCACTTT.

The chain uses TRBV2 and TRBJ1-1; a possible D gene is TRBD1 (6 bases). Germline-derived CDR1 and CDR2 are SNHLY and FYNNEI. Trimming shortened V by 6 bases and J by 2 bases, and 13 bases separated the two germline ends. This CDR3 is built from 14 residues. CDR3 in DNA: TGTGCCAGCAGAGGTGACAGGTCTAACACTGAAGCTTTCTTT. Amino acid sequence: CASRGDRSNTEAFF. Variable domain in full (rest from reference TRBV2 and TRBJ1-1): EPEVTQTPSHQVTQMGQEVILRCVPISNHLYFYWYRQILGQKVEFLVSFYNNEISEKSEIFDDQFSVERPDGSNFTLKIRSTKLEDSAMYFCASRGDRSNTEAFFGQGTRLTVV.

This clone has a single count. CDR3 protein: CASSQERGFNYGYTF. The CDR3 bases are TGCGCCAGCAGCCAAGAGCGGGGGTTCAACTATGGCTACACCTTC. This sequence joins TRBV4-3 and TRBJ1-2; possible D gene TRBD1, 5 bases. Trimming took off 0 bases at V and 2 bases at J, with 10 bases between the two ends. Germline assignment: CDR1 LGHNA and CDR2 YSLEER. The CDR3 runs 15 residues.

The chain is built from TRBV5-1 and TRBJ2-7; 8 bases fit TRBD1. Germline loops: CDR1 SGHRS, CDR2 YFSETQ. V gave up 4 bases and J gave up 2 bases; unmatched junction bases: 11. The CDR3 has 16 amino acids. CDR3 bases: TGCGCCAGCAGCCTCATAGGACAGGGTATGGCCTACGAGCAGTACTTC. Translated: CASSLIGQGMAYEQYF.

V gene TRBV19 combines with J gene TRBJ2-2; perhaps TRBD1 as D (5 bases). Looked up from germline, CDR1 is LNHDA and CDR2 is SQIVND (reference sequence). The CDR3 loop spans 16 amino acids. Trimming took off 5 bases at V and 0 bases at J, with 13 bases between the two ends. In nucleotides, the CDR3 is TGTGCCAGTAGTGCGTACAGGCCCCCGAACACCGGGGAGCTGTTTTTT. This gives the protein CASSAYRPPNTGELFF.

The chain joins TRBV19 to TRBJ1-2; perhaps TRBD1 as D (5 bases). There are 14 residues in the CDR3. Deletions cut 3 bases from V and 4 bases from J, with 12 bases between. Germline-derived CDR1 and CDR2 are LNHDA and SQIVND (reference sequence). In nucleotides, the CDR3 is TGTGCCAGTAGTATCTCCAGGGTGGCCTATGGCTACACCTTC. Amino acids: CASSISRVAYGYTF.

The V gene is TRBV7-8, the J gene TRBJ1-3; TRBD1 aligns across 11 bases. Germline CDR1 and CDR2: SGHVS and FQNEAQ. The V and J ends lost 2 bases and 1 base, in that order; junction bases with no gene match: 4. There are 17 residues in the CDR3. The CDR3 loop is CASSLTDRGRSGNTIYF. The CDR3 nucleotides read TGTGCCAGCAGCTTAACGGACAGGGGGCGGTCTGGAAACACCATATATTTT.

This clone came up a few times. The chain combines TRBV5-6 with TRBJ1-2; 7 bases agree with TRBD1. The ends lost 4 bases at V and 8 bases at J; junction bases unmatched: 8. The germline CDR1 and CDR2 sequences are SGHDT and YYEEEE. The CDR3 is 13 residues long. The DNA for the CDR3 is TGTGCCAGCAGCCAACAGGGGAGTCGGGGCTACACCTTC. Translated: CASSQQGSRGYTF.

The CDR3 loop reads CASSKPSPSRDRGPGDTQYF. CDR3 DNA sequence: TGTGCCAGCAGCAAACCCTCCCCCTCCCGGGACAGGGGGCCGGGAGATACGCAGTATTTT. The chain carries TRBV21-1 and TRBJ2-3; TRBD1 is the table's D call, not checked against the DNA. TRBV21-1 is reported as a pseudogene. This CDR3 contains 20 residues.

The genes are TRBV15 and TRBJ2-7; D might be TRBD2 (5 bases). Trimming removed 0 bases from V and 1 base from J, with 7 bases in between. This CDR3 comprises 14 residues. CDR1 is LNHNV, CDR2 YYDKDF, per germline (reference sequence). The CDR3 region is CATSRDPGSYEQYF. CDR3 coding DNA: TGTGCCACCAGCAGAGATCCGGGGTCCTACGAGCAGTACTTC.

The V call is TRBV11-2, the J call TRBJ2-1, with D possibly matching TRBD2 (7 bases). The germline gives CDR1 SGHAT, CDR2 FQNNGV. V lost 4 bases and J lost 0, with 10 bases in between. CDR3 length: 15 amino acids. CDR3 DNA: TGTGCCAGCAGCTGGGGAGGGGGCTCCTACAATGAGCAGTTCTTC. This codes for CASSWGGGSYNEQFF.

The rearrangement uses TRBV7-3 and TRBJ1-1; 8 bases are a match to TRBD1. Per the germline V gene, CDR1 is SGHTA and CDR2 is FQGTGA. Unmatched junction bases numbered 7, after V lost 2 bases and J lost 5 bases. This CDR3 has 15 amino acids. This CDR3 reads CASSLAAGGATEAFF. The CDR3 region has the DNA TGTGCCAGCAGCTTAGCCGCAGGGGGCGCGACTGAAGCTTTCTTT.

The rearrangement joins TRBV9 to TRBJ2-1, with 7 nucleotides matching TRBD2. V lost 5 bases to trimming and J lost 6 bases; unmatched junction nucleotides: 14. The CDR3 loop spans 16 amino acids. Germline CDR1 SGDLS, CDR2 YYNGEE. CDR3 sequence reads: CASRSGLERGFNEQFF. The CDR3 DNA reads TGTGCCAGCAGGTCGGGACTCGAGCGGGGTTTCAATGAGCAGTTCTTC. The complete variable domain, with remaining parts taken from reference TRBV9 and TRBJ2-1, reads DSGVTQTPKHLITATGQRVTLRCSPRSGDLSVYWYQQSLDQGLQFLIQYYNGEERAKGNILERFSAQQFPDLHSELNLSSLELGDSALYFCASRSGLERGFNEQFFGPGTRLTVL.

J is TRBJ2-7 and V is TRBV6-5; 7 nucleotides line up with TRBD1. This CDR3 has 14 amino acids. The junction had 5 bases not matched to a gene; V was cut back by 4 bases and J by 2 bases. Germline V lookup: CDR1 MNHEY, CDR2 SVGAGI. CDR3 sequence reads: CASSLRGHPYEQYF. Written as DNA, the CDR3 is TGTGCCAGCAGTTTGAGGGGGCACCCCTACGAGCAGTACTTC.

The chain uses TRBV5-4 and TRBJ2-7; 7 bases align to TRBD2. The ends lost 7 bases at V and 0 bases at J; junction bases unmatched: 7. Germline V gene lookup returns CDR1 SGHNT and CDR2 YYREEE (reference sequence). CDR3 length: 14 amino acids. The CDR3 DNA follows: TGTGCCAGCTCATCTAGCGGTAGCTCCTACGAGCAGTACTTC. This codes for CASSSSGSSYEQYF.

The CDR3 here is CASSTGDRTYGYTF. CDR3 coding DNA: TGTGCCAGCAGTACCGGAGACAGAACCTATGGCTACACCTTC. The genes are TRBV28 and TRBJ1-2; possible D gene TRBD1, 5 bases. V dropped 5 bases and J dropped 4 bases, with 14 bases sitting between them. Germline-derived CDR1 and CDR2 are MDHEN and SYDVKM. The CDR3 runs to 14 residues.

This clone was seen more than once but under ten times. J is TRBJ1-6 and V is TRBV7-9, with D perhaps matching TRBD1 (5 bases). Germline V gene sequence: CDR1 SEHNR, CDR2 FQNEAQ (reference sequence). The CDR3 runs to 14 residues. V shed 11 bases and J shed 9 bases, with 20 bases lying between them. The DNA for the CDR3 is TGTGCCTCCAAGCCCGGGGGGGAAGGTTCACCCCTCCACTTT. This codes for CASKPGGEGSPLHF.

V usage is TRBV29-1 and J usage is TRBJ2-1; 7 positions match TRBD2. Trimming cost V 8 bases and J 0 bases; bases outside gene matches: 4. The CDR3 extends over 13 amino acids. The germline V gene encodes CDR1 SQVTM and CDR2 ANQGSEA. The CDR3 coding sequence is TGCAGCTCAAGACTAGCCTCCTACAATGAGCAGTTCTTC. The encoded protein is CSSRLASYNEQFF.

The chain carries TRBV12-5 and TRBJ1-3; TRBD1 matches at 7 bases. With V trimmed by 0 bases and J by 0 bases, 11 bases remained unmatched. The germline V gene has CDR1 LGHNT and CDR2 FRNRAP. The CDR3 covers 19 residues. CDR3 protein: CASGLVIDGQANSGNTIYF. CDR3 in DNA: TGTGCTAGTGGTTTGGTCATTGACGGACAGGCGAACTCTGGAAACACCATATATTTT.

This clone has only a few counts. This chain joins TRBV19 and TRBJ1-6, with no clear D. V lost 5 bases and J lost 10, with 18 bases in between. This CDR3 is built from 15 residues. Germline values: CDR1 LNHDA, CDR2 SQIVND (reference sequence). CDR3 DNA: TGTGCCAGTAGTCTCCCCCGGGGTCGGCAATCACCCCTCCACTTT. Amino acid sequence: CASSLPRGRQSPLHF.

The chain carries TRBV19 and TRBJ1-1; TRBD1 agrees at 12 bases. Germline loops: CDR1 LNHDA, CDR2 SQIVND (reference sequence). The ends lost 4 bases at V and 4 bases at J; junction bases unmatched: 10. This CDR3 has 17 amino acids. The CDR3 loop is CASSKAGTGGAGTEAFF. The CDR3 DNA follows: TGTGCCAGTAGTAAAGCCGGGACAGGGGGCGCGGGCACTGAAGCTTTCTTT.

The sample holds one count of this clone. The rearrangement links TRBV7-9 to TRBJ2-3; 8 nucleotides line up with TRBD2. V gave up 4 bases and J gave up 3 bases; unmatched junction bases: 6. Germline CDR1 is SEHNR and CDR2 is FQNEAQ (reference sequence). CDR3 size: 15 residues. The CDR3: CASSSPGLGTDTQYF. The CDR3 bases are TGTGCCAGCAGCTCTCCGGGACTAGGAACAGATACGCAGTATTTT.

V usage is TRBV6-6 and J usage is TRBJ1-2, with a weak D call TRBD1 (6 bases). The length of the CDR3 is 15 residues. Germline lookup yields CDR1 MNHNY and CDR2 SVGAGI (reference sequence). Trimming removed 6 bases at V and 5 bases at J, with 19 bases between. CDR3 sequence reads: CASRMGSGQGYGYTF. CDR3 DNA: TGTGCCAGCAGAATGGGGAGTGGGCAGGGGTATGGCTACACCTTC.

V gene TRBV11-2 combines with J gene TRBJ2-1; 8 bases are shared with TRBD2. CDR3 length equals 16 residues. Unmatched junction bases numbered 11, after V lost 5 bases and J lost 5 bases. CDR1 and CDR2 from the germline V gene are SGHAT and FQNNGV. CDR3 loop: CASSPTSGGGNNEQFF. The CDR3 DNA reads as TGTGCCAGCAGCCCAACCAGCGGGGGAGGAAACAATGAGCAGTTCTTC.

The J gene is TRBJ1-2, the V gene TRBV6-1, with 8 bases fitting TRBD1. The CDR3 has 13 amino acids. The germline V gene encodes CDR1 MNHNS and CDR2 SASEGT. The V and J ends lost 5 bases and 2 bases, in that order; junction bases with no gene match: 1. CDR3 residues: CASSRDRNYGYTF. The DNA for the CDR3 is TGTGCCAGCAGTCGGGACAGGAACTATGGCTACACCTTC.

J is TRBJ1-5 and V is TRBV27; perhaps TRBD1 as D (5 bases). The CDR3 extends over 15 amino acids. The germline V gene encodes CDR1 MNHEY and CDR2 SMNVEV (reference sequence). V lost 6 bases to trimming and J lost 3 bases, with 15 bases between them. In nucleotides, the CDR3 is TGTGCCAGCAGCGTTGGGGCAGGGAACAATCAGCCCCAGCATTTT. It is translated as CASSVGAGNNQPQHF.